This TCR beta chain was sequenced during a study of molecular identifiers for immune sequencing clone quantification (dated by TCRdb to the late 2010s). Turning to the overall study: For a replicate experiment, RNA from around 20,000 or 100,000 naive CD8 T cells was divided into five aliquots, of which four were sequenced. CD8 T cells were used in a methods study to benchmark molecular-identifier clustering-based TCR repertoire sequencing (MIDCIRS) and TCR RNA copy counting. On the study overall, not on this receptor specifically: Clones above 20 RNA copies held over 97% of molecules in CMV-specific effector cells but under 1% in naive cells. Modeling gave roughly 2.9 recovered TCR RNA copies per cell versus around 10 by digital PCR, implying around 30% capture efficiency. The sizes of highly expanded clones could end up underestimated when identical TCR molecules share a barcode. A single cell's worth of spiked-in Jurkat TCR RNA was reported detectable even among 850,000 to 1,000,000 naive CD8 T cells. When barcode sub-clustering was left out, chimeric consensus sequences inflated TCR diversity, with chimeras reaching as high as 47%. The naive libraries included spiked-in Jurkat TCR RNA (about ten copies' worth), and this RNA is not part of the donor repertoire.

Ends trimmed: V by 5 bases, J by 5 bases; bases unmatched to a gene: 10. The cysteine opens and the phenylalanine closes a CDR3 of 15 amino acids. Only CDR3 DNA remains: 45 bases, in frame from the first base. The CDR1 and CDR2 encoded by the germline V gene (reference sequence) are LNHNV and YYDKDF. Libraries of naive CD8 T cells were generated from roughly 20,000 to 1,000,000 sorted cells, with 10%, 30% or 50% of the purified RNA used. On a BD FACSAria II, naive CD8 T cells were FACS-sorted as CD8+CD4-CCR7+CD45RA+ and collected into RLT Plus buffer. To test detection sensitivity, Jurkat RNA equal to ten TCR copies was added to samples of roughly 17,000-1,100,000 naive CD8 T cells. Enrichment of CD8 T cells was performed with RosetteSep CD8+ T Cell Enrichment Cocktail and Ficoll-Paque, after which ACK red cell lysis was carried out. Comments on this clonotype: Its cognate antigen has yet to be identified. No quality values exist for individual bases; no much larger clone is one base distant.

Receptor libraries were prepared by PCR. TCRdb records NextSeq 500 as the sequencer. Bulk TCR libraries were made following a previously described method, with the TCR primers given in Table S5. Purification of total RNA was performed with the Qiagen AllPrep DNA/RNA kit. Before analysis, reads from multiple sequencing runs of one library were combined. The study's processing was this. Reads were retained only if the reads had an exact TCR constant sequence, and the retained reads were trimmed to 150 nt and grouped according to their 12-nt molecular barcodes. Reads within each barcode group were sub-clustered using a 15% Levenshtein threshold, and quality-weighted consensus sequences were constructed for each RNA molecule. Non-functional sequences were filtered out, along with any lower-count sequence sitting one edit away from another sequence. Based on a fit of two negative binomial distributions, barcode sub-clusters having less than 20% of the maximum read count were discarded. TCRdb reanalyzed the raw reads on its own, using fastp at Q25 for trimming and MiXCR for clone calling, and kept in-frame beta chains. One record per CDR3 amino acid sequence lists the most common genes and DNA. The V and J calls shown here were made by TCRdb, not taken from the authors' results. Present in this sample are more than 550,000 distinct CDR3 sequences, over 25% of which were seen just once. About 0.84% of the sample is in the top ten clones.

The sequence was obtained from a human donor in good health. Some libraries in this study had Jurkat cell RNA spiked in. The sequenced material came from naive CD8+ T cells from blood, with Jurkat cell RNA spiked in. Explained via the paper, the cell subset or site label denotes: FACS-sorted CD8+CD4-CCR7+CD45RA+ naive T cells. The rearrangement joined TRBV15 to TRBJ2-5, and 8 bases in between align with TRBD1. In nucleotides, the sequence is TGTGCCACCAGCGGTCCCCTTCAGGGGGCCGAGACCCAGTACTTC. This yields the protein CATSGPLQGAETQYF.